This record covers a single T cell receptor (beta chain). The antigen it recognizes is unknown. The input lacks base qualities; no much larger clone sits a single base away. This sample stems from a study of a mutant IDH1 vaccine in newly diagnosed glioma (dated by TCRdb to about 2021). Context from the whole study: Across visits V03 through V10, patients got a total of eight vaccinations, given in weeks 1, 3, 5, 7, 11, 15, 19 and 23. Vaccination began 4-6 weeks after radiotherapy alone, or alongside temozolomide cycles in the chemotherapy-containing groups. The roughly 32 treated patients were approximately 60% male and approximately 40% female, with a mean age of 40.4 years. Prior to enrollment, patients had been given standard therapy consisting of radiotherapy alone, temozolomide alone, or radiochemotherapy with temozolomide, with the combination given to most patients. Peripheral blood was drawn at six visits: V03 (baseline), V05, V07, V10, V12 and V13. For exploratory analyses, 25 to 30 treated patients had longitudinal TCRB deep sequencing done wherever samples were available.

Overall study outcomes, separate from this receptor: It was noted by the authors that analyses of patient blood samples could not be reproduced owing to sample limitations. Availability determined which PBMC samples were chosen for TCRB deep sequencing. Vaccine-induced immune responses across multiple MHC alleles were detected in 90% to 95% of patients. Pseudoprogression appeared unrelated to alterations in the top peripheral T cell clonotypes detected by TCRB sequencing.

This sample's time point label indicates: week 23, last vaccination. Every vaccine dose consisted of 300 ug of a 20-mer mutant IDH1 peptide in Montanide, administered subcutaneously together with topical imiquimod. Newly diagnosed WHO grade 3 or 4 IDH1-mutant astrocytomas showing loss of nuclear ATRX were present in the donors. The samples were drawn from NOA16, a multicentre, single-arm, open-label phase I trial in Germany that tested a mutant IDH1 peptide vaccine in humans for the first time. Genomic DNA for TCRB sequencing was isolated from EDTA blood with the DNeasy Blood and Tissue Kit. Trimming at the junction amounts to 6 bases on V and 2 bases on J, and the germline ends lie 4 bases apart. Spanning cysteine to phenylalanine, the CDR3 consists of 12 amino acids. The read is trimmed to its CDR3 DNA, 36 bases read in frame from base 1. As encoded in the germline V gene, CDR1 is MDHEN while CDR2 is SYDVKM.

The method was the immunoSEQ multiplex PCR assay. Following the manufacturer's protocol, the hsTCRB Kit was used to amplify rearranged TCR beta chain sequences. TCRB libraries were sequenced on an Illumina MiSeq. The authors processed their data as follows. The kit vendor's proprietary platform handled demultiplexing, trimming and gene mapping. TCRdb provides this immuneACCESS table in a form limited to in-frame rearrangements. Some clones are lacking; in checked studies, under half of them reflect an unresolved V gene, and why the rest are absent is not known. V, J and clone size are taken as reported in that table, and D and trimming were inferred from the DNA itself. The table for this sample lists about 82,000 clones; roughly 85% of them were counted only once. Of the sample, roughly 2.2% falls within the top ten clones.

The sample here was PBMCs, taken from a glioma patient whose treatment included an IDH1 peptide vaccine. Recombination connected TRBV28 to TRBJ1-4, with the D gene not clear enough to name. The receptor was isolated from a man younger than 45 with glioma. Some clones in this sample may be carry-over from other donors' samples. CDR3 region: CASSRTNEKLFF. The nucleotide sequence is TGTGCCAGCAGCCGCACTAATGAAAAACTGTTTTTT. The reference TRBV28 and TRBJ1-4 proteins fill in what lies around the CDR3, so the full variable domain reads DVKVTQSSRYLVKRTGEKVFLECVQDMDHENMFWYRQDPGLGLRLIYFSYDVKMKEKGDIPEGYSVSREKKERFSLILESASTNQTSMYLCASSRTNEKLFFGSGTQLSVL.